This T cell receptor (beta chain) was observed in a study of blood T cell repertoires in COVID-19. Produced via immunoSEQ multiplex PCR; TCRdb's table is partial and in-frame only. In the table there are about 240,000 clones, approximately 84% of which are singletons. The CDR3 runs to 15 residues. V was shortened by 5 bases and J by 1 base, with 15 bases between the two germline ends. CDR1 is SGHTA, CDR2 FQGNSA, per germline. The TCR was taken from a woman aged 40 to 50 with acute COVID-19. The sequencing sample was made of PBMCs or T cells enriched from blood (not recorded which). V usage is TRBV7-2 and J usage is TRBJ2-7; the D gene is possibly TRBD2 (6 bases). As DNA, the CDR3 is TGTGCCAGCAGCACCCCCGGGGGAGCATCCTACGAGCAGTACTTC. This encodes CASSTPGGASYEQYF.